Detailed here is one TCR beta chain. Its antigen is as yet unknown. The sample originates from a study of early T cells in non-severe SARS-CoV-2 infection. About the study: Investigators sequenced bulk RNA drawn from unsorted whole blood, and chains remained unpaired.

The study, taken as a whole, reports: Anti-spike CD8 responses were favored in VDJdb matching, and private and CD4 specificities were missed.

Individual cDNA molecules each received unique molecular identifiers attached to them. Each CDR3 protein is one row after TCRdb ran MiXCR on the 5' RACE reads. In the table there are about 84,000 distinct CDR3 sequences, roughly 12% of which are singletons. This CDR3 comprises 17 residues. After removal of 3 bases from V and 4 bases from J, the junction contained 11 bases not matched to a gene. Germline CDR1 and CDR2: SGHRS and YFSETQ. The clonotype originates from an adult who was a healthcare worker with PCR-confirmed SARS-CoV-2 infection or an uninfected control (not recorded which). The sample comprised whole blood. The chain uses TRBV5-1 and TRBJ2-7; TRBD2 matches at 12 bases. The CDR3 sequence is CASSSGLAGPNFYEQYF. The DNA of the CDR3 is TGCGCCAGCAGCTCGGGACTAGCGGGCCCAAACTTTTACGAGCAGTACTTC.